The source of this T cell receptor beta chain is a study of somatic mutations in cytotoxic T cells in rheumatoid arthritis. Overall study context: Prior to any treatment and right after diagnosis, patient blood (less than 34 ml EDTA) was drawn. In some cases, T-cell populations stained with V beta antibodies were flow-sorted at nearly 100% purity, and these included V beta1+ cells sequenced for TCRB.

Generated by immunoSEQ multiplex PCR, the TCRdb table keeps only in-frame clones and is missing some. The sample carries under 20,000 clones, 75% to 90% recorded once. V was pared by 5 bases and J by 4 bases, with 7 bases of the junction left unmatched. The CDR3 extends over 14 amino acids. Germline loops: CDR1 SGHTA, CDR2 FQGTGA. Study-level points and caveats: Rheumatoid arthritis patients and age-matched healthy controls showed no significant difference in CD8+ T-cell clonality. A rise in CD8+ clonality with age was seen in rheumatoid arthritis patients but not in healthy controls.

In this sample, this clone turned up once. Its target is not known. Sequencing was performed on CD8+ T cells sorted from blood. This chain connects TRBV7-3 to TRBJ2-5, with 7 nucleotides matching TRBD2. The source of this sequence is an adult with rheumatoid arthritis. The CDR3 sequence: CASSPEGGTETQYF. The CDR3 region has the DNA TGTGCCAGCAGCCCTGAGGGAGGGACAGAGACCCAGTACTTC.